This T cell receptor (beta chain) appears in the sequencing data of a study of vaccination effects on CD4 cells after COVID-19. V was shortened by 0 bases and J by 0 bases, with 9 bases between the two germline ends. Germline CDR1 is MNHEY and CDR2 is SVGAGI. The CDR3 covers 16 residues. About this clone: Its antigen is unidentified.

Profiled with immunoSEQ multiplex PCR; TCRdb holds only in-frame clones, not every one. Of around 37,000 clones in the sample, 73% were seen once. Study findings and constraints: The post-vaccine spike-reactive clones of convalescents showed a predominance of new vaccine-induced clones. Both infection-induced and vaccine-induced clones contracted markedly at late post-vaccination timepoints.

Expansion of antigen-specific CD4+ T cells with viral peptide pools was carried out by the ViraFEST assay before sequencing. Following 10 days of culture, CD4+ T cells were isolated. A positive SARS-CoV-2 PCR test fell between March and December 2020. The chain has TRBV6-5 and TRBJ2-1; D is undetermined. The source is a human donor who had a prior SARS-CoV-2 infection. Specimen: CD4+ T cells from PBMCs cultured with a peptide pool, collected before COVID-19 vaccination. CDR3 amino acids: CASSYSFASSYNEQFF. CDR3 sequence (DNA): TGTGCCAGCAGTTACTCATTCGCGAGCTCCTACAATGAGCAGTTCTTC.